Sequencing of this T cell receptor (beta chain) was carried out in a study of blood T cell repertoires in COVID-19. Overall study context: Some COVID-19 samples were acute and others convalescent; all came from the United States, Italy and Spain.

TCRdb's table, derived via immunoSEQ multiplex PCR, lists solely in-frame clones and lacks some. The profile covers hundreds of thousands of clones, with 80% to 90% appearing a single time and about 3.1% taken by the ten largest. This clone was detected ten times or more. Source material: PBMCs or T cells enriched from blood (not recorded which). The TCR was taken from a woman in her forties or fifties in a cohort exposed to, infected with or recovered from COVID-19 (not recorded which).

The CDR3 reads CASSSAGQYYNEQFF. The CDR3, as DNA: TGTGCCAGCAGCTCAGCAGGACAGTACTACAATGAGCAGTTCTTC. The chain uses TRBV7-9 and TRBJ2-1; D is possibly TRBD1 (6 bases). Germline assignment: CDR1 SEHNR and CDR2 FQNEAQ (reference sequence). The CDR3 has 15 amino acids. The V gene lost 4 bases and the J gene lost 3 bases, with 13 bases spanning the gap. Looking up the rest from reference TRBV7-9 and TRBJ2-1 gives the full variable domain: DTGVSQNPRHKITKRGQNVTFRCDPISEHNRLYWYRQTLGQGPEFLTYFQNEAQLEKSRLLSDRFSAERPKGSFSTLEIQRTEQGDSAMYLCASSSAGQYYNEQFFGPGTRLTVL.